These 23 T cell receptor beta chains share one sample of origin, sequenced in a study of circulating CD8 cells and anti-PD-1 response in melanoma. Live CD3+CD8+TCRalphabeta+ cells were sorted into four subsets by PD-1 and/or TIGIT. TCR libraries were prepared from approximately 15 ng of total RNA with the QIAseq Immune Repertoire TCR panel. From the reads, TCRdb called clonotypes with MiXCR, one entry per CDR3 protein. The data show approximately 2,300 distinct CDR3 sequences, approximately 6.9% seen once. Sequencing used CD8+ T cells from PBMCs, obtained at baseline or after one month of anti-PD-1 therapy (not recorded which). These receptors originate from a human donor with melanoma.

This clonotype counts as medium-sized (0.01 to 0.1%). The V gene is TRBV9, the J gene TRBJ2-3; D gene ambiguous. CDR3 size: 15 residues. Trimming took off 0 bases at V and 6 bases at J, with 14 bases between the two ends. The germline gives CDR1 SGDLS, CDR2 YYNGEE. DNA for the CDR3: TGTGCCAGCAGCGTAGCTGGGCGCCCCGGGGATACGCAGTATTTT. This encodes CASSVAGRPGDTQYF.

Sample share makes this clonotype medium-sized (0.01 to 0.1%). The CDR3 DNA reads TGTGCCAGCAGTGAACGGCACAGGGGCTACGAGCAGTACTTC. Translating gives CASSERHRGYEQYF. The V call is TRBV2, the J call TRBJ2-7; the match to TRBD1 covers 7 bases. Germline V gene data show CDR1 as SNHLY and CDR2 as FYNNEI. CDR3 length equals 14 residues. V shed 2 bases, J shed 3 bases, and the junction held 4 bases outside the gene matches.

This clonotype is labeled medium-sized. The J gene is TRBJ2-1, the V gene TRBV20-1; 12 bases agree with TRBD2. Trimming at V came to 0 bases and at J to 1 base, leaving 7 bases not matched to a gene. The germline V gene has CDR1 DFQATT and CDR2 SNEGSKA (reference sequence). There are 18 residues in the CDR3. The CDR3 loop is CSARDRTSGVRSYNEQFF. Here the CDR3 DNA reads TGCAGTGCTAGAGATAGGACTAGCGGGGTACGATCCTACAATGAGCAGTTCTTC.

The V call is TRBV12-3 or TRBV12-4, the J call TRBJ1-1; no firm D call. Trimming cost V 0 bases and J 0 bases, with 11 bases left between them. The CDR3 is 16 residues long. The CDR3 DNA is TGTGCCAGCAGTTTAGCAGTTCAGCAGATGAACACTGAAGCTTTCTTT. Its translation: CASSLAVQQMNTEAFF.

In the case of this clonotype: Since a much larger clone is just one base distant, this may be a read error. V is TRBV5-1 and J is TRBJ2-2; TRBD1 or TRBD2 may be the D gene (5 bases each). CDR3 length: 16 amino acids. Deletions cut 7 bases from V and 0 bases from J, with 16 bases between. Germline CDR1 reads SGHRS; CDR2 reads YFSETQ. This chain's CDR3 is CASQHRDGSNTGELFF. CDR3 coding DNA: TGCGCCAGCCAACATAGGGACGGTTCGAACACCGGGGAGCTGTTTTTT.

This clonotype counts as medium-sized (0.01 to 0.1%). The V gene is TRBV19, the J gene TRBJ1-2; D is undetermined. Trimming left V 4 bases short and J 6 bases short, with 12 bases between. The CDR3 spans 13 residues. The V gene's germline CDR1 is LNHDA and CDR2 SQIVND (reference sequence). CDR3 loop: CASSNPPGDGYTF. CDR3 nucleotide sequence: TGTGCCAGTAGTAACCCTCCTGGGGATGGCTACACCTTC. Based on the CDR3 plus reference TRBV19 and TRBJ1-2, the full variable domain is DGGITQSPKYLFRKEGQNVTLSCEQNLNHDAMYWYRQDPGQGLRLIYYSQIVNDFQKGDIAEGYSVSREKKESFPLTVTSAQKNPTAFYLCASSNPPGDGYTFGSGTRLTVV.

This rearrangement joins TRBV19 to TRBJ1-1, with TRBD1 identical over 9 bases. V dropped 6 bases and J dropped 5; count of bases not matched to a gene: 4. Germline CDR1 is LNHDA and CDR2 is SQIVND (reference sequence). The CDR3 runs 13 residues. The CDR3 region is CASSLDRGTEAFF. For the CDR3, the DNA is TGTGCCAGTAGCCTGGACAGGGGAACTGAAGCTTTCTTT.

This clonotype was counted a few times. This rearrangement joins TRBV29-1 to TRBJ2-2; 8 positions agree with TRBD1. This CDR3 region has 15 residues. Per the germline V gene, CDR1 is SQVTM and CDR2 is ANQGSEA. V lost 3 bases to trimming and J lost 0 bases; unmatched junction nucleotides: 3. DNA of the CDR3: TGCAGCGTTGACGAGGGACAGGCGAACACCGGGGAGCTGTTTTTT. The encoded protein is CSVDEGQANTGELFF.

This clonotype was seen once. The chain recombines TRBV19 with TRBJ2-7, with TRBD1 matching over 10 bases. The CDR3 runs 14 residues. The V gene's germline CDR1 is LNHDA and CDR2 SQIVND (reference sequence). V was clipped by 5 bases and J by 2 bases; unmatched bases: 3. CDR3 DNA: TGTGCCAGTAGTGCGACAGGGGGCCCCTACGAGCAGTACTTC. Translation gives CASSATGGPYEQYF.

The chain has TRBV19 and TRBJ1-1; D possibly corresponds to TRBD1 (6 bases). Germline-derived CDR1 and CDR2 are LNHDA and SQIVND (reference sequence). The CDR3 runs to 14 residues. Deletions cut 8 bases from V and 1 base from J, with 14 bases between. The CDR3 DNA reads TGTGCCAGTCTAGACAGGCTGGGGAACACTGAAGCTTTCTTT. Amino acids: CASLDRLGNTEAFF.

Sample share makes this clonotype medium-sized (0.01 to 0.1%). The rearrangement joins TRBV28 to TRBJ1-5, with D possibly matching TRBD1 (5 bases). The germline V gene has CDR1 MDHEN and CDR2 SYDVKM. With 2 bases removed from V and 2 bases from J, the gap between germline ends came to 7 bases. The CDR3 sequence is 14 residues long. The CDR3 sequence: CASSLGRGNQPQHF. Here the CDR3 DNA reads TGTGCCAGCAGTTTAGGCAGGGGCAATCAGCCCCAGCATTTT.

This clonotype was seen only a few times. The V call is TRBV5-1, the J call TRBJ1-2, with no clear D. Germline V gives CDR1 SGHRS, CDR2 YFSETQ. This CDR3 contains 15 residues. The ends were cut back, 0 bases at V and 2 bases at J, with 11 bases in the middle. The DNA of the CDR3 is TGCGCCAGCAGCTTGGAGGACGGAGGGAACTATGGCTACACCTTC. Amino acid sequence: CASSLEDGGNYGYTF.

This clonotype is medium-sized. The CDR3 reads CASSHLDSNQPQHF. As DNA, the CDR3 is TGCGCCAGCAGCCACCTCGATAGCAATCAGCCCCAGCATTTT. This chain uses TRBV4-1 with TRBJ1-5, with no clear D. CDR1 MGHRA and CDR2 YSYEKL come from the germline V gene. The ends were cut back, 3 bases at V and 0 bases at J, with 6 bases in the middle. This CDR3 has 14 amino acids.

This clonotype ranks as medium-sized. The V and J genes are TRBV4-1 and TRBJ2-3; D not certain. Germline V gene lookup returns CDR1 MGHRA and CDR2 YSYEKL. V was pared by 2 bases and J by 6 bases, with 6 bases between. This CDR3 contains 12 residues. CDR3 sequence (DNA): TGCGCCAGCAGCCAATCGGGTGATACGCAGTATTTT. It yields the protein CASSQSGDTQYF.

This clonotype is classed as large. This chain's CDR3 is CASSLGPTGNEQFF. The CDR3 region has the DNA TGTGCCAGCAGCTTGGGACCCACAGGTAATGAGCAGTTCTTC. The chain carries TRBV5-6 and TRBJ2-1; D possibly corresponds to TRBD1 (5 bases). The CDR3 loop spans 14 amino acids. Germline loops: CDR1 SGHDT, CDR2 YYEEEE. V lost 0 bases and J 7 bases, leaving 11 bases between the germline ends.

Judged by abundance, this clonotype is medium-sized (0.01 to 0.1%). The chain joins TRBV24-1 to TRBJ2-2; D uncertain. CDR1 KGHDR and CDR2 SFDVKD come from the germline V gene. The CDR3 runs to 17 residues. The V and J ends lost 1 base and 6 bases respectively, with 17 bases between them. In DNA, the CDR3 is TGTGCCACCAGTGATTTCCGAGTTACCCCGTCGGCCGGGGAGCTGTTTTTT. Translation gives CATSDFRVTPSAGELFF.

The sample holds a few counts of this clonotype. The chain recombines TRBV7-2 with TRBJ2-7; 7 bases are a match to TRBD1. CDR1 and CDR2 from the germline V gene are SGHTA and FQGNSA. V was pared by 5 bases and J by 3 bases, with 7 bases of the junction left unmatched. The CDR3 spans 14 residues. The CDR3 loop is CASSPRQGDYEQYF. CDR3 coding DNA: TGTGCCAGCAGCCCCCGACAGGGCGACTACGAGCAGTACTTC.

Judged by abundance, this clonotype is medium-sized (0.01 to 0.1%). The J gene is TRBJ2-3, the V gene TRBV27; D possibly corresponds to TRBD2 (6 bases). The CDR3 runs 13 residues. Germline values: CDR1 MNHEY, CDR2 SMNVEV (reference sequence). Deletions cut 6 bases from V and 4 bases from J, with 11 bases between. CDR3 protein: CASRLGGSDTQYF. The CDR3, as DNA: TGTGCCAGCAGACTGGGGGGTTCAGATACGCAGTATTTT.

This clonotype was detected only once. A much larger clone differs by one base, so this may be a read error. This rearrangement joins TRBV28 to TRBJ2-3; D is tentatively TRBD1 or TRBD2 (5 bases each). Germline assignment: CDR1 MDHEN and CDR2 SYDVKM. This CDR3 is built from 15 residues. V lost 5 bases to trimming and J lost 2 bases, with 14 bases between them. The CDR3 DNA reads as TGTGCCAGCAGTCCCGGGGCAGGGATCACAGATACGCAGTATTTT. Protein: CASSPGAGITDTQYF.

Comments on this clonotype: A much larger clone lies one base from this, so it may be a read error. No conserved phenylalanine or tryptophan ends this CDR3, so it is likely a read error. CDR3 loop: CASSLSKGGPTDTQYL. In DNA form, the CDR3 reads TGTGCCAGCAGTTTATCGAAGGGGGGCCCCACAGATACGCAGTATCTT. The J gene is TRBJ2-3, the V gene TRBV27; D may match TRBD1 or TRBD2 (6 bases each). This CDR3 comprises 16 residues. Trimming removed 0 bases from V and 2 bases from J, with 12 bases in between. CDR1 and CDR2 from the germline V gene are MNHEY and SMNVEV (reference sequence).

By frequency in the sample, this clonotype is medium-sized. The genes are TRBV7-2 and TRBJ2-1; D gene unclear. The V gene's germline CDR1 is SGHTA and CDR2 FQGNSA. Between the trimmed V and J ends, which lost 4 bases and 4 bases, there was a span of 8 bases. CDR3 size: 13 residues. CDR3 sequence: CASSSTDYNEQFF. In nucleotides, the CDR3 is TGTGCCAGCAGCTCGACGGATTACAATGAGCAGTTCTTC.

In its sample, this clonotype is medium-sized. The chain uses TRBV19 and TRBJ2-3; D is undetermined. CDR1 is LNHDA, CDR2 SQIVND, per germline (reference sequence). This CDR3 has 12 residues. The V end was cut by 3 bases, the J end by 6 bases, with 7 bases between. The CDR3 protein is CASSINLDTQYF. In nucleotides, the CDR3 is TGTGCCAGTAGTATTAACCTCGATACGCAGTATTTT.

There are a few counts of this clonotype. V gene TRBV28 combines with J gene TRBJ2-5, with D possibly being TRBD2 (9 bases). Per the germline V gene, CDR1 is MDHEN and CDR2 is SYDVKM. The CDR3 length is 19 residues. V lost 6 bases, J lost 3 bases, and 29 bases lay in between. The CDR3 loop is CASSTDRVLSRGGEETQYF. The CDR3 DNA reads TGTGCCAGCAGCACGGACAGGGTTTTATCGCGGGGGGGCGAAGAGACCCAGTACTTC.